One sample yielded the 2 T cell receptor beta chains listed below, sequenced in a study of blood T cell repertoires in COVID-19. The protocol was immunoSEQ multiplex PCR, while the TCRdb copy is restricted to in-frame clones and leaves out a portion. The table records under 300,000 clones, approximately 83% of them present only once. The specimen sequenced was PBMCs or T cells enriched from blood (not recorded which). The receptors derive from a woman aged 35 to 49 with acute COVID-19.

Worth noting for this clone: The same CDR3 can be traced to other DNA sequences in this sample. The V gene is TRBV4-1, the J gene TRBJ2-1; the match to TRBD2 covers 9 bases. CDR1 and CDR2 (germline): MGHRA, YSYEKL. The junction had 0 bases not matched to a gene; V was cut back by 0 bases and J by 3 bases. This CDR3 is built from 15 residues. The CDR3 sequence is CASSQDSGSYNEQFF. CDR3 coding DNA: TGCGCCAGCAGCCAAGATAGCGGGAGCTACAATGAGCAGTTCTTC.

This chain joins TRBV7-9 and TRBJ2-1, with a tentative D call TRBD1 (7 bases). V dropped 5 bases and J dropped 0 bases, with 11 bases sitting between them. In germline, CDR1 is SEHNR, CDR2 FQNEAQ (reference sequence). The CDR3 consists of 15 residues. The CDR3, as DNA: TGTGCCAGCAGCCAGGGGGAGGCCTCCTACAATGAGCAGTTCTTC. Amino acids: CASSQGEASYNEQFF.